These 27 T cell receptor beta chains were sequenced from one sample in a study of cytomegalovirus exposure and HLA in healthy donors. Use of 60 Vbeta and 13 Jbeta primers characterized the PCR. Data came from immunoSEQ multiplex PCR; TCRdb stores just in-frame clones and leaves some out. The data contain some 96,000 clones, about three quarters of them seen just once; the ten biggest clones take up roughly 6.9%. Sequenced material: PBMCs. These receptors came from a man between 40 and 49 years old in good health and CMV-seropositive.

The V and J genes are TRBV4-3 and TRBJ1-2; D not resolved. Trimming shortened V by 4 bases and J by 8 bases, and 11 bases separated the two germline ends. The CDR3 totals 12 residues. Germline assignment: CDR1 LGHNA and CDR2 YSLEER. The CDR3: CASSRGEYGYTF. The CDR3 DNA follows: TGCGCCAGCAGCCGTGGAGAATACGGCTACACCTTC.

The chain carries TRBV27 and TRBJ2-3; 12 positions agree with TRBD2. Trimming took 4 bases from V and 2 from J; bases not matched to a gene: 4. This CDR3 spans 16 amino acids. The germline CDR1 and CDR2 sequences are MNHEY and SMNVEV (reference sequence). The CDR3 sequence is CASSSRTSGTTDTQYF. The CDR3 DNA is TGTGCCAGCAGTTCTCGGACTAGCGGGACCACAGATACGCAGTATTTT.

The V gene is TRBV7-2, the J gene TRBJ1-4; D gene uncertain. In germline, CDR1 is SGHTA, CDR2 FQGNSA. Trimming cost V 5 bases and J 7 bases, with 17 bases left between them. The CDR3 length is 15 residues. CDR3 DNA: TGTGCCAGCAGCCTCCGAGGAAGGTCGGGTGAAAAACTGTTTTTT. This sequence encodes CASSLRGRSGEKLFF.

The V and J genes are TRBV2 and TRBJ1-2; D is possibly TRBD1 (6 bases). CDR1 is SNHLY, CDR2 FYNNEI, per germline. The CDR3 extends over 15 amino acids. Trimming cost V 4 bases and J 0 bases, with 12 bases left between them. CDR3 sequence (DNA): TGTGCCAGCAGTGGGGGGCATGCCGCTAACTATGGCTACACCTTC. It is translated as CASSGGHAANYGYTF.

V gene TRBV28 combines with J gene TRBJ2-1, with 15 bases fitting TRBD2. Germline V lookup: CDR1 MDHEN, CDR2 SYDVKM. Trimming at V came to 7 bases and at J to 7 bases, leaving 5 bases not matched to a gene. The CDR3 sequence is 15 residues long. The CDR3 region has the DNA TGTGCCAGCACCCATGGGACTAGCGGGAGGAATGAGCAGTTCTTC. Protein sequence: CASTHGTSGRNEQFF.

J is TRBJ2-5 and V is TRBV7-9; D perhaps matches TRBD2 (5 bases). The germline V gene encodes CDR1 SEHNR and CDR2 FQNEAQ (reference sequence). V was clipped by 5 bases and J by 2 bases, with 12 bases between them. This CDR3 region has 14 residues. The chain's CDR3 is CASSTPREQETQYF. CDR3 sequence (DNA): TGTGCCAGCAGCACCCCCCGGGAACAAGAGACCCAGTACTTC.

The chain combines TRBV28 with TRBJ2-7; D possibly corresponds to TRBD1 (5 bases). The length of the CDR3 is 15 residues. Trimming took off 6 bases at V and 2 bases at J, with 17 bases between the two ends. In germline, CDR1 is MDHEN, CDR2 SYDVKM. CDR3 residues: CASSTVVQDTYEQYF. In DNA form, the CDR3 reads TGTGCCAGCAGCACGGTTGTTCAGGACACCTACGAGCAGTACTTC.

This chain joins TRBV27 and TRBJ1-4; 10 positions match TRBD1. The J segment lost 11 bases and the V segment lost 6 bases, leaving 6 bases of the junction unmatched. Germline CDR1 is MNHEY and CDR2 is SMNVEV (reference sequence). The CDR3 totals 13 residues. This CDR3 reads CASSQGQGYKLFF. The CDR3 nucleotides are TGTGCCAGCAGCCAGGGACAGGGGTACAAACTGTTTTTT.

This clone was picked up one time. The genes are TRBV9 and TRBJ1-6; D unresolved. Germline CDR1 is SGDLS and CDR2 is YYNGEE. V was shortened by 2 bases and J by 4 bases, with 7 bases between the two germline ends. The CDR3 consists of 14 residues. The CDR3 region has the DNA TGTGCCAGCAGCGTTGGGCAGTATAATTCACCCCTCCACTTT. Its protein is CASSVGQYNSPLHF.

The chain is built from TRBV18 and TRBJ1-1, with 7 bases fitting TRBD1. CDR3 size: 14 residues. Germline CDR1 and CDR2: KGHSH and LQKENI. J gave up 10 bases and V 6 bases, and 14 bases lay outside the gene matches. The CDR3 protein is CASSEGRQGTGAFF. The CDR3 nucleotides are TGTGCCAGCTCGGAGGGTCGACAGGGTACCGGAGCTTTCTTT.

The V gene is TRBV11-2, the J gene TRBJ2-7, with D possibly being TRBD2 (6 bases). V was shortened by 0 bases and J by 0 bases, with 9 bases between the two germline ends. Germline CDR1 is SGHAT and CDR2 is FQNNGV. The CDR3 contains 15 residues. CDR3 sequence reads: CASSLELAHSYEQYF. Here the CDR3 DNA reads TGTGCCAGCAGCTTAGAACTAGCCCACTCCTACGAGCAGTACTTC.

The chain carries TRBV6-5 and TRBJ2-1; D is perhaps TRBD2 (6 bases). The CDR3 has 12 amino acids. The V end was cut by 6 bases, the J end by 9 bases, with 12 bases between. Germline lookup yields CDR1 MNHEY and CDR2 SVGAGI. The CDR3 DNA reads TGTGCCAGCAGCGAGGGACTGATTGAGCAGTTCTTC. Its translation: CASSEGLIEQFF.

The chain has TRBV7-2 and TRBJ1-5, with D hard to call. The CDR3 totals 15 residues. V dropped 7 bases and J dropped 6 bases, with 19 bases sitting between them. Germline V gene lookup returns CDR1 SGHTA and CDR2 FQGNSA. This chain's CDR3 is CASTSLEGAGQPQHF. The CDR3 nucleotides are TGTGCCAGCACCTCGCTCGAAGGAGCGGGTCAGCCCCAGCATTTT.

The chain is built from TRBV2 and TRBJ2-7; D not certain. The CDR3 covers 12 residues. The germline V gene encodes CDR1 SNHLY and CDR2 FYNNEI. Between the trimmed V and J ends, which lost 7 bases and 5 bases, there was a span of 12 bases. The CDR3 nucleotides read TGTGCCAGCAAAGACTTACCGGACGAGCAGTACTTC. Translation gives CASKDLPDEQYF. The full variable domain, its missing parts supplied by reference TRBV2 and TRBJ2-7, is EPEVTQTPSHQVTQMGQEVILRCVPISNHLYFYWYRQILGQKVEFLVSFYNNEISEKSEIFDDQFSVERPDGSNFTLKIRSTKLEDSAMYFCASKDLPDEQYFGPGTRLTVT.

The chain combines TRBV4-1 with TRBJ2-2, with a tentative D call TRBD2 (6 bases). From germline, CDR1 is MGHRA and CDR2 YSYEKL. The CDR3 sequence is 16 residues long. V dropped 5 bases and J dropped 4 bases, with 17 bases sitting between them. Here the CDR3 DNA reads TGCGCCAGCAGCACCCCTTTGGGTAGCGGCACCGGGGAGCTGTTTTTT. It encodes CASSTPLGSGTGELFF.

Of note for this clone: The junction departs from germline at one end; a sequencing error may be responsible. This chain connects TRBV7-9 to TRBJ2-7; 11 nucleotides agree with TRBD2. The germline CDR1 and CDR2 sequences are SEHNR and FQNEAQ (reference sequence). CDR3 size: 15 residues. The CDR3 loop reads CASSLVSGGAYEQYF. CDR3 in DNA: TGTGCCAGCAGTTTAGTTAGCGGGGGGGCCTACGAGCAGTACTTC.

The chain recombines TRBV7-2 with TRBJ1-3, with D uncertain. The germline V gene encodes CDR1 SGHTA and CDR2 FQGNSA. This CDR3 spans 13 amino acids. V was clipped by 4 bases and J by 7 bases, with 11 bases between them. The CDR3 spells CASSSITGNTIYF. The DNA of the CDR3 is TGTGCCAGCAGCTCCATTACGGGTAACACCATATATTTT.

J is TRBJ2-2 and V is TRBV11-3; TRBD2 matches at 12 bases. Germline CDR1 and CDR2: SGHNT and YENEEA. After removal of 4 bases from V and 7 bases from J, the junction contained 1 base not matched to a gene. This CDR3 is built from 14 residues. CDR3 in amino acids: CASSSLAGGGELFF. CDR3 coding DNA: TGTGCCAGCAGCTCACTAGCGGGGGGCGGGGAGCTGTTTTTT.

The genes are TRBV19 and TRBJ2-7; D possibly corresponds to TRBD1 (6 bases). Germline assignment: CDR1 LNHDA and CDR2 SQIVND (reference sequence). V was trimmed by 4 bases and J by 3 bases, leaving 13 bases between them. This CDR3 region has 14 residues. CDR3 coding DNA: TGTGCCAGTAGTACACAGGGAGTAGACTACGAGCAGTACTTC. Encoded protein: CASSTQGVDYEQYF.

The chain combines TRBV7-2 with TRBJ2-3; 9 bases align to TRBD1. The CDR3 sequence is 15 residues long. In germline, CDR1 is SGHTA, CDR2 FQGNSA. The V and J ends lost 5 bases and 3 bases, in that order; junction bases with no gene match: 6. The CDR3 loop is CASSLGDRATDTQYF. CDR3 in DNA: TGTGCCAGCAGCCTCGGGGACAGGGCTACAGATACGCAGTATTTT.

This clone has just a few counts. This sequence joins TRBV7-9 and TRBJ2-7; 7 positions match TRBD2. The junction had 9 bases not matched to a gene; V was cut back by 4 bases and J by 3 bases. This CDR3 is 15 amino acids long. CDR1 and CDR2 from the germline V gene are SEHNR and FQNEAQ (reference sequence). The CDR3, as DNA: TGTGCCAGCAGCTCCCCGGGAGGTGGAGGCTACGAGCAGTACTTC. This translates into CASSSPGGGGYEQYF.

DNA of the CDR3: TGTGCCAGCAAAGGAGTGTTCTACGAGCAGTACTTC. Its translation is CASKGVFYEQYF. This chain connects TRBV2 to TRBJ2-5, with D unclear. The end of the DNA is better explained by TRBJ2-7, so the J call may be wrong. This CDR3 spans 12 amino acids. CDR1 and CDR2 (germline): SNHLY, FYNNEI.

This chain joins TRBV6-5 and TRBJ2-7; 11 positions agree with TRBD1. There are 14 residues in the CDR3. V gave up 7 bases and J gave up 4 bases; unmatched junction bases: 6. Germline V CDR1 and CDR2: MNHEY, SVGAGI. The CDR3 DNA is TGTGCCAGCAATCCGGGACAGGGGGTTTACGAGCAGTACTTC. Amino acids: CASNPGQGVYEQYF.

V usage is TRBV5-1 and J usage is TRBJ2-5; perhaps TRBD1 as D (5 bases). The better agreement between TRBJ2-7 and the DNA end casts doubt on the J call. The V gene's germline CDR1 is SGHRS and CDR2 YFSETQ. This CDR3 contains 14 residues. As DNA, the CDR3 is TGCGCCAGCAGCTTGGATCTGGTGGGGCGCGAGCAGTACTTC. Residues: CASSLDLVGREQYF.

The rearrangement uses TRBV4-2 and TRBJ2-1, with TRBD2 matching 15 bases. The germline CDR1 and CDR2 sequences are LGHNA and YNFKEQ. The J segment lost 5 bases and the V segment lost 4 bases, leaving 6 bases of the junction unmatched. The CDR3 length is 17 residues. The CDR3 bases are TGTGCCAGCAGCCGGTCCCGGACTAGCGGGGGGGACAATGAGCAGTTCTTC. Its protein product is CASSRSRTSGGDNEQFF.

The gene calls are TRBV6-5 and TRBJ2-1; 9 bases are shared with TRBD1. The CDR3 consists of 15 residues. V gave up 5 bases and J gave up 2 bases; unmatched junction bases: 4. Germline CDR1 reads MNHEY; CDR2 reads SVGAGI. The DNA for the CDR3 is TGTGCCAGCAGTCGGGACAGGGCAACCTACAATGAGCAGTTCTTC. Protein: CASSRDRATYNEQFF.

The chain is built from TRBV28 and TRBJ1-1; 9 bases line up with TRBD1. This CDR3 has 13 residues. Germline lookup yields CDR1 MDHEN and CDR2 SYDVKM. Trimming removed 5 bases from V and 7 bases from J; junction bases left unmatched: 5. CDR3 sequence (DNA): TGTGCCAGCAGTCGGACAGGGGCGAGTGAAGCTTTCTTT. It is translated as CASSRTGASEAFF. Full variable domain (remainder filled in from reference TRBV28 and TRBJ1-1): DVKVTQSSRYLVKRTGEKVFLECVQDMDHENMFWYRQDPGLGLRLIYFSYDVKMKEKGDIPEGYSVSREKKERFSLILESASTNQTSMYLCASSRTGASEAFFGQGTRLTVV.